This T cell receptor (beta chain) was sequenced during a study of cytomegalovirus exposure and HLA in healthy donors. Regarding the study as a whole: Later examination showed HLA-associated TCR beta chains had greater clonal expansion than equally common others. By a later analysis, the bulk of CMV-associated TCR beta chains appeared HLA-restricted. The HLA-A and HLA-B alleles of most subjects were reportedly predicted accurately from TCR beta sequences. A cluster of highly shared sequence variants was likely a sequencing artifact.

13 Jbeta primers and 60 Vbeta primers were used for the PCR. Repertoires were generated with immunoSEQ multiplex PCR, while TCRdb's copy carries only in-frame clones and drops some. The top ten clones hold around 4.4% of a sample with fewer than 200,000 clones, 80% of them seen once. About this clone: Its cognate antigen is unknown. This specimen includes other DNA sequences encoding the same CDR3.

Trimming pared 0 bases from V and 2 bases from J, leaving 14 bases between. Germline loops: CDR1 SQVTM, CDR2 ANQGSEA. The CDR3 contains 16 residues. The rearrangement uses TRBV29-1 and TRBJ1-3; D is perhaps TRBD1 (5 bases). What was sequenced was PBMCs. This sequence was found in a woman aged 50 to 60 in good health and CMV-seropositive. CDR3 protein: CSVEEPAGRPGNTIYF. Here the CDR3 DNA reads TGCAGCGTTGAAGAACCGGCGGGGCGACCTGGAAACACCATATATTTT.